Listed here are 20 T cell receptor beta chains from one sample, sequenced in a study of cytomegalovirus exposure and HLA in healthy donors. The study ran its PCR with 60 Vbeta and 13 Jbeta primers. This table comes from immunoSEQ multiplex PCR, and its TCRdb copy is limited to in-frame clones, with some not included. Of some 67,000 clones in the sample, about four fifths were seen once. Sequenced sample: PBMCs. These receptors originate from a woman in her twenties or thirties in good health and CMV-seronegative.

The chain combines TRBV19 with TRBJ1-2; tentative D call: TRBD1 (5 bases). The CDR3 extends over 15 amino acids. Germline V lookup: CDR1 LNHDA, CDR2 SQIVND (reference sequence). V was pared by 4 bases and J by 4 bases, with 16 bases between. CDR3: CASSTIIGGVYGYTF. The DNA for the CDR3 is TGTGCCAGTAGTACAATAATTGGGGGGGTCTATGGCTACACCTTC.

The chain joins TRBV19 to TRBJ1-4; D remains ambiguous. Deletions cut 0 bases from V and 4 bases from J, with 9 bases between. Germline CDR1 and CDR2: LNHDA and SQIVND (reference sequence). The CDR3 runs 15 residues. The CDR3, as DNA: TGTGCCAGTAGTATAGATTCTCTGTTTAATGAAAAACTGTTTTTT. Translated: CASSIDSLFNEKLFF.

J is TRBJ1-2 and V is TRBV2, with D perhaps matching TRBD1 (5 bases). This CDR3 contains 14 residues. Germline-derived CDR1 and CDR2 are SNHLY and FYNNEI. V was trimmed by 6 bases and J by 4 bases, leaving 15 bases between them. The CDR3 region has the DNA TGTGCCAGCAGGGACGACAGCCGAGGCTATGGCTACACCTTC. Protein sequence: CASRDDSRGYGYTF.

The chain recombines TRBV19 with TRBJ1-3, with D tentatively TRBD1 (5 bases). V lost 4 bases to trimming and J lost 1 base, with 11 bases between them. The CDR3 extends over 15 amino acids. Germline V CDR1 and CDR2: LNHDA, SQIVND (reference sequence). The CDR3 bases are TGTGCCAGTAGTAGACAGAAAACTTCTGGAAACACCATATATTTT. Protein sequence: CASSRQKTSGNTIYF.

The genes are TRBV9 and TRBJ2-1; TRBD2 matches at 10 bases. With 4 bases clipped from V and 9 bases from J, the junction kept 7 bases outside the gene matches. The germline V gene encodes CDR1 SGDLS and CDR2 YYNGEE. The length of the CDR3 is 14 residues. The DNA of the CDR3 is TGTGCCAGCAGCCCCAGCGGGGGGGGCACTGAGCAGTTCTTC. Protein sequence: CASSPSGGGTEQFF.

The V gene is TRBV5-6, the J gene TRBJ1-6; 11 nucleotides match TRBD1. Trimming cost V 4 bases and J 3 bases; bases outside gene matches: 3. The CDR3 runs 16 residues. Germline CDR1 is SGHDT and CDR2 is YYEEEE. The CDR3 loop reads CASSPGTGGYNSPLHF. The DNA for the CDR3 is TGTGCCAGCAGCCCCGGGACAGGGGGCTATAATTCACCCCTCCACTTT.

This rearrangement joins TRBV30 to TRBJ1-1, with no clear D. The length of the CDR3 is 14 residues. Germline V gene sequence: CDR1 GTSNPN, CDR2 SVGIG (reference sequence). V was trimmed by 3 bases and J by 4 bases, leaving 15 bases between them. This CDR3 reads CAWSPAPSVTEAFF. For the CDR3, the DNA is TGTGCCTGGAGCCCGGCCCCCAGCGTCACTGAAGCTTTCTTT. The variable domain in full, with the rest retrieved from reference TRBV30 and TRBJ1-1, is SQTIHQWPATLVQPVGSPLSLECTVEGTSNPNLYWYRQAAGRGLQLLFYSVGIGQISSEVPQNLSASRPQDRQFILSSKKLLLSDSGFYLCAWSPAPSVTEAFFGQGTRLTVV.

The chain uses TRBV6-6 and TRBJ1-5, with D possibly matching TRBD1 (6 bases). The germline V and J ends were trimmed by 8 bases and 6 bases, with 14 bases remaining between them. The V gene's germline CDR1 is MNHNY and CDR2 SVGAGI (reference sequence). The CDR3 has 13 residues. DNA of the CDR3: TGTGCCAGCCGGACAGCAGGGAGTCAGCCCCAGCATTTT. Amino acid sequence: CASRTAGSQPQHF.

This chain connects TRBV6-5 to TRBJ1-2; TRBD1 matches 9 bases. CDR3 size: 13 residues. The germline V gene encodes CDR1 MNHEY and CDR2 SVGAGI. The V gene end was trimmed by 7 bases and the J gene end by 6 bases; junction bases not matched to a gene: 6. DNA of the CDR3: TGTGCCAGCAAGATACAGGGGGCAAATGGCTACACCTTC. Amino acids: CASKIQGANGYTF.

J is TRBJ1-5 and V is TRBV7-8, with D maybe TRBD1 (6 bases). The ends were cut back, 2 bases at V and 6 bases at J, with 8 bases in the middle. The CDR3 has 13 amino acids. Germline V CDR1 and CDR2: SGHVS, FQNEAQ. CDR3 sequence (DNA): TGTGCCAGCAGCTTATGGGGGCCTCAGCCCCAGCATTTT. Translation: CASSLWGPQPQHF.

CDR3 nucleotides: TGTGCCAGCAGCTGGTCTCAGGGGAGGGGCACAGATACGCAGTATTTT. Protein sequence: CASSWSQGRGTDTQYF. The chain uses TRBV7-2 and TRBJ2-3; D perhaps matches TRBD2 (7 bases). The germline V gene has CDR1 SGHTA and CDR2 FQGNSA. Trimming left V 4 bases short and J 1 base short, with 15 bases between. The CDR3 has 16 amino acids.

The chain carries TRBV6-1 and TRBJ1-1; D call uncertain. The length of the CDR3 is 12 residues. Trimming removed 8 bases at V and 5 bases at J, with 12 bases between. CDR1 is MNHNS and CDR2 is SASEGT in the germline V gene. CDR3 sequence: CASLGGKTEAFF. CDR3 nucleotide sequence: TGTGCCAGCCTCGGAGGAAAGACTGAAGCTTTCTTT.

This chain links TRBV6-5 with TRBJ1-1; a possible D gene is TRBD1 (6 bases). This CDR3 contains 16 residues. Germline V gives CDR1 MNHEY, CDR2 SVGAGI. Trimming pared 0 bases from V and 1 base from J, leaving 12 bases between. The CDR3 here is CASSYSYGGRNTEAFF. The CDR3 nucleotides are TGTGCCAGCAGTTACTCATACGGGGGGCGGAACACTGAAGCTTTCTTT.

This clone was counted once. This chain joins TRBV28 and TRBJ1-2; TRBD1 matches at 7 bases. V lost 4 bases, J lost 6 bases, and 8 bases stayed unmatched. This CDR3 contains 14 residues. Germline V gene lookup returns CDR1 MDHEN and CDR2 SYDVKM. The CDR3 DNA is TGTGCCAGCAGTTCTCCGCCAGGGGGGAATGGCTACACCTTC. Protein product: CASSSPPGGNGYTF.

The CDR3 spells CAWSPLLGRTSGPPPYNEQFF. DNA for the CDR3: TGTGCCTGGAGCCCCCTCCTGGGGAGGACTAGCGGGCCTCCCCCCTACAATGAGCAGTTCTTC. J is TRBJ2-1 and V is TRBV30; 11 bases line up with TRBD2. CDR1 and CDR2 (germline): GTSNPN, SVGIG (reference sequence). The CDR3 consists of 21 residues. Trimming removed 3 bases from V and 2 bases from J; junction bases left unmatched: 21.

This sequence joins TRBV19 and TRBJ2-3, with 8 bases matching TRBD2. The V segment lost 0 bases and the J segment 8 bases; nucleotides outside the gene matches: 4. Germline CDR1 LNHDA, CDR2 SQIVND (reference sequence). The CDR3 covers 14 residues. CDR3 amino acids: CASSIDLGGATQYF. CDR3 coding DNA: TGTGCCAGTAGTATAGATCTCGGGGGGGCTACGCAGTATTTT.

In the case of this clone: A junction boundary mismatches the germline segment, possibly from a read error. The gene calls are TRBV7-9 and TRBJ1-1; 7 positions match TRBD1. The CDR3 contains 18 residues. Germline loops: CDR1 SEHNR, CDR2 FQNEAQ (reference sequence). CDR3 region: CSSSSYTFRQGAYTEAFF. CDR3 bases: TGTTCCAGCAGCTCCTATACCTTTAGACAGGGAGCGTACACTGAAGCTTTCTTT.

The chain combines TRBV19 with TRBJ2-1, with 10 bases identical to TRBD2. Germline V gene lookup returns CDR1 LNHDA and CDR2 SQIVND (reference sequence). V gave up 7 bases and J gave up 5 bases; unmatched junction bases: 5. The CDR3 loop spans 14 amino acids. The CDR3 DNA reads TGTGCCAGTAAGTGGACTAGCGGTAACAATGAGCAGTTCTTC. It specifies CASKWTSGNNEQFF.

This chain joins TRBV28 and TRBJ2-1; D perhaps matches TRBD2 (6 bases). Trimming stripped 6 bases from V and 4 bases from J, with 13 bases between. CDR3 length equals 14 residues. Germline-derived CDR1 and CDR2 are MDHEN and SYDVKM. CDR3 sequence reads: CASRPGLQYNEQFF. CDR3 DNA sequence: TGTGCCAGCAGGCCGGGACTCCAATACAATGAGCAGTTCTTC. The variable domain in full, completed from reference TRBV28 and TRBJ2-1, reads DVKVTQSSRYLVKRTGEKVFLECVQDMDHENMFWYRQDPGLGLRLIYFSYDVKMKEKGDIPEGYSVSREKKERFSLILESASTNQTSMYLCASRPGLQYNEQFFGPGTRLTVL.

This clone was seen only a few times. The chain carries TRBV7-9 and TRBJ2-5; D possibly corresponds to TRBD2 (7 bases). The J call may be in error: the DNA end matches TRBJ2-7 better. The CDR3 extends over 14 amino acids. The germline CDR1 and CDR2 sequences are SEHNR and FQNEAQ (reference sequence). The CDR3 region is CASSLGGASYEQYF. CDR3 bases: TGTGCCAGCAGCCTTGGGGGGGCCTCCTACGAGCAGTACTTC.